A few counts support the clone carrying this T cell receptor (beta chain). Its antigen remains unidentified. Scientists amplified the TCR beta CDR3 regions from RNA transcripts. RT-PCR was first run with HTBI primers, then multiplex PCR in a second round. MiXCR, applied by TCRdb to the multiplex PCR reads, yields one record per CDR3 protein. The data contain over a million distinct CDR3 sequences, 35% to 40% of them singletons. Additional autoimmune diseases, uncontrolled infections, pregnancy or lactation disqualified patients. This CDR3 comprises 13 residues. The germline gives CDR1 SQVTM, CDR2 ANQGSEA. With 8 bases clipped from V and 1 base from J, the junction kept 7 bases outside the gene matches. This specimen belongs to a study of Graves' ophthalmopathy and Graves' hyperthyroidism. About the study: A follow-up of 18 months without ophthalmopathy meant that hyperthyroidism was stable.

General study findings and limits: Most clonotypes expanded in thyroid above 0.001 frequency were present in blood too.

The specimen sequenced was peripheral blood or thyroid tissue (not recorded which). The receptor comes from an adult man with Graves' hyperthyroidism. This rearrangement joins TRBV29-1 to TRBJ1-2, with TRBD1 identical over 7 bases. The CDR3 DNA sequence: TGCAGCTTCCGAACAGGGGATAACTATGGCTACACCTTC. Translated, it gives CSFRTGDNYGYTF.